This T cell receptor (beta chain) derives from a study of cytomegalovirus exposure and HLA in healthy donors. Primers: 60 Vbeta forward and 13 Jbeta reverse. The repertoire was sequenced with immunoSEQ multiplex PCR; TCRdb's copy has only in-frame clones and lacks some. This sample has about 130,000 clones, with around 81% found just once. The germline gives CDR1 SGDLS, CDR2 YYNGEE. V was clipped by 6 bases and J by 10 bases, with 19 bases between them. The CDR3 length is 14 residues. V is TRBV9 and J is TRBJ1-4, with D hard to call. Sequencing was carried out using PBMCs. The TCR was taken from a man between 18 and 29 years old in good health and CMV-seronegative. The CDR3 sequence: CASTEEAEPGKLFF. The CDR3 region has the DNA TGTGCCAGCACGGAGGAGGCCGAGCCCGGAAAACTGTTTTTT.